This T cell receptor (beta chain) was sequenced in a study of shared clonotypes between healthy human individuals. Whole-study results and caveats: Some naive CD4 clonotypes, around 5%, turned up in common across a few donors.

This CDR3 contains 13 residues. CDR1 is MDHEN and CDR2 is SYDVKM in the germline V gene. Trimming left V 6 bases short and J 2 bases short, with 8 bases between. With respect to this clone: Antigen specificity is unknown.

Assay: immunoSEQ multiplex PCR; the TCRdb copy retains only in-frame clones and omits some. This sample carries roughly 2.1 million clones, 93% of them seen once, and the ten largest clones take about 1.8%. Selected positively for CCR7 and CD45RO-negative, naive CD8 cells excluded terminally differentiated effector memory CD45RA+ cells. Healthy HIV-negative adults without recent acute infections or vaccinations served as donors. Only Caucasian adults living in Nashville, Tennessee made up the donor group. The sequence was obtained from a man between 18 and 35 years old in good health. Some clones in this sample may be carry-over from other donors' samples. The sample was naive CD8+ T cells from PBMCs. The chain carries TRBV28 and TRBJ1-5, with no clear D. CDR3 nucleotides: TGTGCCAGCAGACACATGGGCAATCAGCCCCAGCATTTT. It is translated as CASRHMGNQPQHF. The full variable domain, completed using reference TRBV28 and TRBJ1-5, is DVKVTQSSRYLVKRTGEKVFLECVQDMDHENMFWYRQDPGLGLRLIYFSYDVKMKEKGDIPEGYSVSREKKERFSLILESASTNQTSMYLCASRHMGNQPQHFGDGTRLSIL.